These 8 T cell receptor beta chains share one sample of origin, sequenced in a study of T cell responses to AZD1222 COVID-19 vaccine. Profiled with immunoSEQ multiplex PCR; TCRdb holds only in-frame clones, not every one. The sample comprises around 63,000 clones, over 75% of which are singletons, and approximately 18% rests with the top ten. Sequences were derived from peripheral blood, sampled on day 0 of AZD1222 vaccination. The receptors shown here come from an adult in good health.

This chain uses TRBV7-3 with TRBJ2-5, with D tentatively TRBD1 or TRBD2 (6 bases each). Trimming stripped 5 bases from V and 4 bases from J, with 11 bases between. Germline CDR1 is SGHTA and CDR2 is FQGTGA. This CDR3 contains 13 residues. Here the CDR3 DNA reads TGTGCCAGCAGCATAGGGGGGCGAGAGACCCAGTACTTC. This codes for CASSIGGRETQYF.

This clone turned up a few times. This chain links TRBV5-1 with TRBJ2-7, with 7 bases lining up with TRBD1. CDR3 length equals 15 residues. J was trimmed by 0 bases and V by 4 bases; bases with no gene match: 7. Germline V CDR1 and CDR2: SGHRS, YFSETQ. The CDR3, as DNA: TGCGCCAGCAGCGCCGGACAGGCCCTCTCCTACGAGCAGTACTTC. This translates into CASSAGQALSYEQYF.

The CDR3 here is CASSDVLPREEQYF. The CDR3 nucleotides are TGTGCCAGCAGCGATGTCCTGCCCCGCGAGGAGCAGTACTTC. The rearrangement links TRBV11-2 to TRBJ2-7, with D unresolved. Trimming shortened V by 5 bases and J by 7 bases, and 18 bases separated the two germline ends. CDR1 and CDR2 (germline): SGHAT, FQNNGV. CDR3 size: 14 residues. The whole variable domain, remainder taken from reference TRBV11-2 and TRBJ2-7, is EAGVAQSPRYKIIEKRQSVAFWCNPISGHATLYWYQQILGQGPKLLIQFQNNGVVDDSQLPKDRFSAERLKGVDSTLKIQPAKLEDSAVYLCASSDVLPREEQYFGPGTRLTVT.

The chain couples TRBV7-9 to TRBJ1-5; tentatively, D is TRBD1 (6 bases). The CDR3 has 14 amino acids. Germline CDR1 is SEHNR and CDR2 is FQNEAQ (reference sequence). Trimming removed 4 bases from V and 2 bases from J, with 9 bases in between. The CDR3 region is CASSSQGRNQPQHF. In DNA form, the CDR3 reads TGTGCCAGCAGCTCACAGGGACGCAATCAGCCCCAGCATTTT.

The V call is TRBV9, the J call TRBJ1-6; 7 bases agree with TRBD1. J was trimmed by 5 bases and V by 3 bases; bases with no gene match: 5. Per germline, CDR1 SGDLS and CDR2 YYNGEE. CDR3 length equals 15 residues. The CDR3 here is CASSELQGNNSPLHF. The CDR3 bases are TGTGCCAGCAGCGAGTTACAGGGGAATAATTCACCCCTCCACTTT.

The V and J genes are TRBV7-2 and TRBJ1-4; possibly TRBD1 for D (5 bases). This CDR3 has 16 amino acids. Per the germline V gene, CDR1 is SGHTA and CDR2 is FQGNSA. Trimming shortened V by 0 bases and J by 5 bases, and 13 bases separated the two germline ends. The CDR3: CASSLARQGINEKLFF. CDR3 sequence (DNA): TGTGCCAGCAGCTTAGCCCGTCAGGGAATCAATGAAAAACTGTTTTTT. The full variable domain, its missing parts supplied by reference TRBV7-2 and TRBJ1-4, is GAGVSQSPSNKVTEKGKDVELRCDPISGHTALYWYRQSLGQGLEFLIYFQGNSAPDKSGLPSDRFSAERTGGSVSTLTIQRTQQEDSAVYLCASSLARQGINEKLFFGSGTQLSVL.

This CDR3 reads CASTPTGAYEQYF. The CDR3, as DNA: TGTGCCAGCACCCCTACAGGGGCCTACGAGCAGTACTTC. The chain employs TRBV3-1 (or the pseudogene TRBV3-2) and TRBJ2-7; 7 nucleotides match TRBD1. Germline CDR1 is LGHDT and CDR2 is YNNKEL (reference sequence). This CDR3 is 13 amino acids long. V shed 7 bases, J shed 2 bases, and the junction held 5 bases outside the gene matches.

J is TRBJ2-5 and V is TRBV5-8, with D hard to call. CDR1 is SGHTS, CDR2 YDEGEE, per germline. V lost 6 bases to trimming and J lost 5 bases, with 14 bases between them. The CDR3 consists of 13 residues. CDR3 in DNA: TGTGCCAGCACCCGGGTGGGTCGGGAGACCCAGTACTTC. Translation gives CASTRVGRETQYF.